The source of this T cell receptor beta chain is a study of regulatory T cells in long-lasting Graves disease. Background on the study: Those with persistent Graves' disease had received antithyroid drugs for over 5 years with positive TSH receptor antibodies.

Study-level findings and limits: New patients shared fewer public clonotypes (about 970) than persistent patients did (around 2,700). Persistent Graves' patients had lower TCR diversity than newly diagnosed ones.

Sample time point: persistent/refractory GD, antithyroid drugs over 5 years with positive TRAb. The TCR library was made from RNA that had been extracted from PBMCs in TRIzol. Researchers made TCR beta libraries by using iRepertoire HTBI primers and running Arm-PCR on CDR3 regions. In the original analysis: Identification of gene segments yielded 60 to 80 TRBV and 12 to 15 TRBJ across samples. From the multiplex PCR reads, TCRdb called clonotypes with MiXCR, one entry per CDR3 protein. The V and J calls here are based on TCRdb, not the publication. The sample yields about 310,000 distinct CDR3 sequences, approximately 20% seen once. About this clonotype: The antigen is not known.

V gave up 0 bases and J gave up 1 base; unmatched junction bases: 0. The length of the CDR3 is 13 residues. Germline loops: CDR1 GTSNPN, CDR2 SVGIG (reference sequence). This TCR was sampled from a female donor with Graves disease. The starting material was peripheral blood mononuclear cells (PBMCs), obtained when the disease was refractory, from a patient treated with antithyroid drugs. V usage is TRBV30 and J usage is TRBJ2-7; 7 nucleotides line up with TRBD1. The DNA of the CDR3 is TGTGCCTGGAGTGTGGGACAGTCCTACGAGCAGTACTTC. The encoded protein is CAWSVGQSYEQYF.